The rows below give T cell receptor beta chains drawn from one sample of a study of response to subunit inactivated influenza vaccine. From the RT-PCR reads, TCRdb called clonotypes with MiXCR, one entry per CDR3 protein. In the table there are about 530,000 distinct CDR3 sequences, 10% to 15% of which are singletons. The sequences come from PBMCs from blood, collected about 6 weeks after vaccination. The receptors come from a man aged 50-59 years who received an inactivated influenza vaccine. Each CDR3 is given with its conserved first and last residue. A D gene is named only where the DNA matches it firmly. Clone size, where shown, is once, few, many, or a class for clones that have expanded.

j_call v_call d_call clone_size cdr3_nt cdr3_aa
TRBJ1-2 TRBV12-3/TRBV12-4 . . TGTGCCAGCGGACAGACAGGTGTCAAAGTCTACACCTTC CASGQTGVKVYTF
TRBJ2-1 TRBV4-1 . . TGCGCCAGCAGCCAAGAGGGAGGTACCTCGCTTACAGATGAGCAGTTCTTC CASSQEGGTSLTDEQFF
TRBJ2-5 TRBV7-9 TRBD1 . TGTGCCGGCAGCACAACAGGGGGCCTAGAGACCCAGTACTTC CAGSTTGGLETQYF
TRBJ1-2 TRBV11-2 . . TGTGCCAGCAGCGAAACGCTCAACTATGGCTACACCTTC CASSETLNYGYTF
TRBJ2-7 TRBV6-6 . . TGTGCCAGCAGTTTTAGGACCCACGAGCAGTACTTC CASSFRTHEQYF
TRBJ2-5 TRBV10-3 TRBD1 . TGTGCCATCAGTGAGGGCAGGGGGGAGACCCAGTACTTC CAISEGRGETQYF
TRBJ2-1 TRBV11-1 . . TGTGCCAGCAGCCCCGGGGGCCGGTCCTGGGGCCGAAGCTCCTACAATGAGCAGTTCTTC CASSPGGRSWGRSSYNEQFF
TRBJ1-6 TRBV6-1 . . TGTGCCAGCAGATGGCCGGGTGGCCCAGGCAATTCACCCCTCCACTTT CASRWPGGPGNSPLHF
TRBJ2-3 TRBV7-2 TRBD2 many TGTGCCAGCAGCTCTAAGAGGACTAGCGGGGACACAGATACGCAGTATTTT CASSSKRTSGDTDTQYF
TRBJ1-2 TRBV6-1 . few TGTGCCAGCAGTCCTTGGCAGGGAGGTGATGGCTACACCTTC CASSPWQGGDGYTF
TRBJ2-3 TRBV5-6 . . TGTGCCAGCAGCTTGGTAGGGCACAACGAAGATACGCAGTATTTT CASSLVGHNEDTQYF
TRBJ2-4 TRBV20-1 TRBD2 few TGCAGTGCCAAATTGGGGGAGGGCATTCAGTACTTC CSAKLGEGIQYF
TRBJ2-1 TRBV7-9 TRBD2 few TGTGCCAGCGGCTTGGGTAGCGGGAGGTGGAATGAGCAGTTCTTC CASGLGSGRWNEQFF
TRBJ2-3 TRBV6-2/TRBV6-3 . few TGTGCCAGCAGTTACGGCTTAGCCCAGTATTTT CASSYGLAQYF
TRBJ2-3 TRBV20-1 TRBD2 few TGCAGTGCGACCGGGACTAGCGGACGCACAGATACGCAGTATTTT CSATGTSGRTDTQYF
TRBJ1-2 TRBV5-1 . many TGCGCCAGCAGCTTGGACAGGGTAAACTATGGCTACACCTTC CASSLDRVNYGYTF
TRBJ1-6 TRBV6-1 . . TGTGCCAGCAGCCGCTTGGGTGAAAATTCACCCCTCCACTTT CASSRLGENSPLHF
TRBJ2-7 TRBV3-1 . . TGTGCCAGCAGCCAATCCACTGGGGTGCAGTACTTC CASSQSTGVQYF
TRBJ2-7 TRBV2 TRBD1 few TGTGCCAGCACCCCGGGACAGGGGCCCAACTACGAGCAGTACTTC CASTPGQGPNYEQYF
TRBJ2-3 TRBV12-3/TRBV12-4 . many TGTGCCAGCACCGAAGACAGTCGAGATACGCAGTATTTT CASTEDSRDTQYF
TRBJ2-1 TRBV5-1 . few TGCGCCAGCAGGGAGGGCGGCACGTCCTACAATGAGCAGTTCTTC CASREGGTSYNEQFF
TRBJ2-1 TRBV11-2 TRBD1 few TGTGCCAGCAGCTATCAACAGGGGTCCTCGCAGTTCTTC CASSYQQGSSQFF
TRBJ2-1 TRBV29-1 . . TGCAGCGTCGTCTCGAGGGGGCGAGGGGGGGCGTCCTACAATGAGCAGTTCTTC CSVVSRGRGGASYNEQFF
TRBJ1-4 TRBV20-1 . . TGCAGTGCTGAAAGGGAAGAAAAACTGTTTTTT CSAEREEKLFF
TRBJ2-7 TRBV20-1 . few TGCAGTGCTAGTGGATCCGGGACACTGTTTTACGAGCAGTACTTC CSASGSGTLFYEQYF
TRBJ2-1 TRBV20-1 TRBD1 once TGCTGTGCTAGAGATCGGGACAGGGGGTTTTACAATGAGCAGTTCTTC CCARDRDRGFYNEQFF
TRBJ1-4 TRBV20-1 . . TGCAGTGCTAGGACCGGGGGGCGAGCTAATGAAAAACTGTTTTTT CSARTGGRANEKLFF
TRBJ1-5 TRBV12-3/TRBV12-4 . . TGTGCCAGCAGCGGGAATGGCAATCAGCCCCAGCATTTT CASSGNGNQPQHF
TRBJ2-7 TRBV20-1 TRBD1 many TGCAGTGCTAGAAACCCGACAGGGGCCTACGAGCAGTACTTC CSARNPTGAYEQYF
TRBJ2-7 TRBV6-5 TRBD2 few TGTGCCAGCAGTTACGATGGTAGCGGGAGTCAATCCGAGCAGTACTTC CASSYDGSGSQSEQYF
TRBJ1-2 TRBV7-9 TRBD1 . TGTGCCAGCGGCCCCGGACAGGACAACTATGGCTACACCTTC CASGPGQDNYGYTF
TRBJ2-2 TRBV12-3/TRBV12-4 . few TGTGCCGGGGGCGGTGAGGGCACCGGGGAGCTGTTTTTT CAGGGEGTGELFF
TRBJ2-3 TRBV7-9 . few TGTGCCAGCAGCTTACTGGGGGACCCCTATACAGATACGCAGTATTTT CASSLLGDPYTDTQYF
TRBJ2-3 TRBV29-1 TRBD1 few TGCAGTTCGAATCTATTAGGACAGGGTACGGAGGATACGCAGTATTTT CSSNLLGQGTEDTQYF
TRBJ2-7 TRBV12-3/TRBV12-4 TRBD2 many TGTGCCAGCAGTTTCTCTAGCGGTTTCTACGAGCAGTACTTC CASSFSSGFYEQYF
TRBJ1-1 TRBV15 . many TGTGCCACCAGCAGATACGGTTTTGAGACTGAAGCTTTCTTT CATSRYGFETEAFF
TRBJ2-2 TRBV12-3/TRBV12-4 TRBD1 few TGTGCCAGCAGTCTACAGGGGGCCGCCGGGGAGCTGTTTTTT CASSLQGAAGELFF
TRBJ2-1 TRBV5-1 . few TGCGCCAGCAGCTTAGACGCAGGCGATGAGCAGTTCTTC CASSLDAGDEQFF
TRBJ2-5 TRBV14 . few TGTGCCAGCAGCCAAGAATTCTATGGAGGAGGGCACCAAGAGACCCAGTACTTC CASSQEFYGGGHQETQYF
TRBJ1-5 TRBV19 . few TGTGCCAGTACCCCGACAAGTTTCAGCAATCAGCCCCAGCATTTT CASTPTSFSNQPQHF
TRBJ2-1 TRBV7-2 TRBD1 . TGTGCCAGCAGCTCCTGGACAGGGGGAGAGCAGTTCTTC CASSSWTGGEQFF
TRBJ2-3 TRBV25-1 . . TGTGCCTCGATGTTCCGGGGCACAGATACGCAGTATTTT CASMFRGTDTQYF